The 29 T cell receptor beta chains presented below share a single source sample, sequenced in a study of T cell responses to AZD1222 COVID-19 vaccine. Sequencing used immunoSEQ multiplex PCR; TCRdb keeps in-frame clones, though not all of them. The profile shows some 150,000 clones, about 93% of them singletons. Sequenced material: peripheral blood, taken on day 0 of MenACWY control vaccination. These receptor sequences come from an adult in good health.

The chain employs TRBV5-1 and TRBJ2-7; a weak D match, TRBD2 (5 bases). This CDR3 is 17 amino acids long. V lost 4 bases and J lost 0, with 20 bases in between. The germline gives CDR1 SGHRS, CDR2 YFSETQ. Written as DNA, the CDR3 is TGCGCCAGCAGCCCAAGCGGCCCGGACGGAGGCTCCTACGAGCAGTACTTC. This codes for CASSPSGPDGGSYEQYF.

This chain uses TRBV27 with TRBJ1-5; TRBD1 aligns across 7 bases. The CDR3 runs 14 residues. CDR1 is MNHEY and CDR2 is SMNVEV in the germline V gene (reference sequence). V was pared by 3 bases and J by 7 bases, with 6 bases of the junction left unmatched. DNA of the CDR3: TGTGCCAGCAGTTTGAAGGGGGCTGGCCAGCCCCAGCATTTT. Translating it yields CASSLKGAGQPQHF.

The gene calls are TRBV4-1 and TRBJ1-2; 7 bases line up with TRBD1. With 1 base clipped from V and 4 bases from J, the junction kept 3 bases outside the gene matches. The CDR3 is 14 amino acids. Germline V gives CDR1 MGHRA, CDR2 YSYEKL. DNA of the CDR3: TGCGCCAGCAGCCAAGTCCAGGGGGTCTATGGCTACACCTTC. Its translation is CASSQVQGVYGYTF.

The J gene is TRBJ1-2, the V gene TRBV19; 9 bases agree with TRBD1. Germline V gene data show CDR1 as LNHDA and CDR2 as SQIVND (reference sequence). Trimming cost V 6 bases and J 3 bases; bases outside gene matches: 5. This CDR3 contains 14 residues. This CDR3 is CASRTGGADYGYTF. In nucleotides, the CDR3 is TGTGCCAGTAGAACAGGGGGCGCGGACTATGGCTACACCTTC.

The count of this clone is one. The gene calls are TRBV7-2 and TRBJ2-7; D is uncertain. CDR1 and CDR2 (germline): SGHTA, FQGNSA. This CDR3 is built from 14 residues. Trimming shortened V by 1 base and J by 0 bases, and 7 bases separated the two germline ends. Here the CDR3 DNA reads TGTGCCAGCAGCTTAGTGGGTTCCTCCTACGAGCAGTACTTC. Translated, it gives CASSLVGSSYEQYF.

J is TRBJ2-7 and V is TRBV19; TRBD1 matches at 9 bases. This CDR3 spans 13 amino acids. J was trimmed by 7 bases and V by 4 bases; bases with no gene match: 5. Germline loops: CDR1 LNHDA, CDR2 SQIVND (reference sequence). Here the CDR3 reads CASSKDRGFEQYF. The CDR3 DNA reads TGTGCCAGTAGTAAGGACAGGGGTTTTGAGCAGTACTTC.

The chain carries TRBV10-2 and TRBJ1-5; D ambiguous. V dropped 6 bases and J dropped 4 bases, with 10 bases sitting between them. The CDR3 is 13 residues long. Germline values: CDR1 WSHSY, CDR2 SAAADI. CDR3 sequence reads: CASRDGGNQPQHF. Here the CDR3 DNA reads TGCGCCAGCAGGGACGGAGGAAATCAGCCCCAGCATTTT.

The CDR3 DNA follows: TGCAGTGCTAGTCGGGGACCCTACGAGCAGTACTTC. It yields the protein CSASRGPYEQYF. The genes are TRBV20-1 and TRBJ2-7; D may match TRBD1 or TRBD2 (5 bases each). In germline, CDR1 is DFQATT, CDR2 SNEGSKA (reference sequence). Trimming removed 3 bases from V and 2 bases from J, with 8 bases in between. The CDR3 contains 12 residues.

The V gene is TRBV2, the J gene TRBJ2-1, with a tentative D call TRBD2 (7 bases). Germline-derived CDR1 and CDR2 are SNHLY and FYNNEI. The V and J ends lost 3 bases and 5 bases respectively, with 17 bases between them. This CDR3 is built from 16 residues. The DNA of the CDR3 is TGTGCCAGCAGTGAGTTCGGGGCGGGGGCCGACAATGAGCAGTTCTTC. Translating it yields CASSEFGAGADNEQFF. The complete variable domain, with remaining parts taken from reference TRBV2 and TRBJ2-1, reads EPEVTQTPSHQVTQMGQEVILRCVPISNHLYFYWYRQILGQKVEFLVSFYNNEISEKSEIFDDQFSVERPDGSNFTLKIRSTKLEDSAMYFCASSEFGAGADNEQFFGPGTRLTVL.

The chain combines TRBV2 with TRBJ1-5, with D unclear. Per germline, CDR1 SNHLY and CDR2 FYNNEI. With 2 bases removed from V and 7 bases from J, the gap between germline ends came to 6 bases. The CDR3 has 12 residues. This CDR3 is CASSERQQPQHF. CDR3 in DNA: TGTGCCAGCAGTGAAAGACAACAGCCCCAGCATTTT.

CDR3 DNA sequence: TGCGCCAGCAGACGATCAGGGACAACACGCTCCTACGAGCAGTACTTC. This gives the protein CASRRSGTTRSYEQYF. The chain carries TRBV5-1 and TRBJ2-7, with D perhaps TRBD1 (6 bases). This CDR3 contains 16 residues. V was clipped by 5 bases and J by 0 bases, with 18 bases between them. CDR1 and CDR2 from the germline V gene are SGHRS and YFSETQ.

The V call is TRBV6-1, the J call TRBJ2-7; tentatively, D is TRBD2 (5 bases). Germline-derived CDR1 and CDR2 are MNHNS and SASEGT. Trimming pared 11 bases from V and 3 bases from J, leaving 14 bases between. The CDR3 totals 12 residues. CDR3 loop: CAAAGSNYEQYF. In nucleotides, the CDR3 is TGTGCCGCGGCGGGTTCGAACTACGAGCAGTACTTC.

The chain recombines TRBV7-3 with TRBJ2-3; maybe TRBD2 (5 bases). V was clipped by 6 bases and J by 3 bases, with 10 bases between them. CDR1 is SGHTA, CDR2 FQGTGA, per germline. CDR3 size: 13 residues. The CDR3 region is CASSSLETDTQYF. As DNA, the CDR3 is TGTGCCAGCAGTTCACTAGAAACAGATACGCAGTATTTT.

The CDR3 nucleotides read TGCGCCAGCAGCCAAGTTTCAGGGCTGACTGAAGCTTTCTTT. This translates into CASSQVSGLTEAFF. The chain uses TRBV4-1 and TRBJ1-1; D perhaps matches TRBD1 (5 bases). Germline CDR1 is MGHRA and CDR2 is YSYEKL. This CDR3 is 14 amino acids long. Trimming took 1 base from V and 5 from J, leaving 11 bases between them.

The J gene is TRBJ2-7, the V gene TRBV2; the match to TRBD1 covers 8 bases. The ends lost 5 bases at V and 3 bases at J; junction bases unmatched: 6. Germline V CDR1 and CDR2: SNHLY, FYNNEI. This CDR3 has 14 amino acids. The CDR3 loop is CASSYDRGDYEQYF. The DNA for the CDR3 is TGTGCCAGCAGTTACGACAGGGGCGACTACGAGCAGTACTTC.

The chain uses TRBV28 and TRBJ1-5, with 10 bases matching TRBD1. From germline, CDR1 is MDHEN and CDR2 SYDVKM. This CDR3 spans 15 amino acids. V shed 6 bases and J 3 bases; nucleotides not matched to a gene: 5. CDR3 in amino acids: CASSRTGGVNQPQHF. CDR3 coding DNA: TGTGCCAGCAGCAGGACAGGGGGAGTCAATCAGCCCCAGCATTTT.

The chain links TRBV3-1 (or the pseudogene TRBV3-2) to TRBJ2-2; a weak D match, TRBD1 (5 bases). Trimming stripped 3 bases from V and 7 bases from J, with 9 bases between. The CDR3 length is 13 residues. Germline V gene lookup returns CDR1 LGHDT and CDR2 YNNKEL (reference sequence). The CDR3 region is CASSQLGHGELFF. The DNA for the CDR3 is TGTGCCAGCAGCCAGTTGGGGCACGGGGAGCTGTTTTTT.

The chain has TRBV19 and TRBJ1-1; D is uncertain. Germline V gene sequence: CDR1 LNHDA, CDR2 SQIVND (reference sequence). Trimming took 5 bases from V and 2 from J, leaving 9 bases between them. CDR3 length: 13 amino acids. The CDR3 protein is CASSEDINTEAFF. The DNA of the CDR3 is TGTGCCAGTAGTGAAGACATAAACACTGAAGCTTTCTTT.

V gene TRBV18 combines with J gene TRBJ2-7; D is perhaps TRBD2 (5 bases). Germline CDR1 reads KGHSH; CDR2 reads LQKENI. The CDR3 loop spans 12 amino acids. V lost 3 bases and J 7 bases, leaving 10 bases between the germline ends. CDR3 protein: CASSPGLKEQYF. The CDR3 coding sequence is TGTGCCAGCTCACCTGGACTGAAGGAGCAGTACTTC.

This chain uses TRBV7-9 with TRBJ2-7, with 8 nucleotides matching TRBD1. Losses at the gene ends were 4 bases for V and 5 bases for J; bases not matched to a gene: 13. The CDR3 is made up of 16 amino acids. Germline CDR1 and CDR2: SEHNR and FQNEAQ (reference sequence). Here the CDR3 DNA reads TGTGCCAGCAGCTCATACGCACGGGCAGGGGGCCACGAGCAGTACTTC. Protein product: CASSSYARAGGHEQYF.

The chain carries TRBV11-3 and TRBJ2-2; 12 bases align to TRBD1. Germline assignment: CDR1 SGHNT and CDR2 YENEEA. This CDR3 spans 18 amino acids. Trimming removed 3 bases from V and 5 bases from J; junction bases left unmatched: 10. The CDR3 sequence is CASSFSGTGGGRTGELFF. The CDR3 bases are TGTGCCAGCAGCTTTTCCGGGACAGGGGGCGGTAGAACCGGGGAGCTGTTTTTT. The full variable domain, its missing parts supplied by reference TRBV11-3 and TRBJ2-2, is EAGVVQSPRYKIIEKKQPVAFWCNPISGHNTLYWYLQNLGQGPELLIRYENEEAVDDSQLPKDRFSAERLKGVDSTLKIQPAELGDSAVYLCASSFSGTGGGRTGELFFGEGSRLTVL.

The chain carries TRBV4-1 and TRBJ1-2, with a weak D call TRBD1 (6 bases). CDR3 length: 18 amino acids. From germline, CDR1 is MGHRA and CDR2 YSYEKL. V was trimmed by 0 bases and J by 1 base, leaving 18 bases between them. Written as DNA, the CDR3 is TGCGCCAGCAGCCAAGACTTTCCCGCCGGGACACTTAACTATGGCTACACCTTC. As protein: CASSQDFPAGTLNYGYTF.

The chain joins TRBV6-4 to TRBJ1-6; D perhaps matches TRBD1 (6 bases). Germline loops: CDR1 MRHNA, CDR2 SNTAGT. The CDR3 extends over 16 amino acids. The CDR3 coding sequence is TGTGTCCCAGCAAATTCCCGGACAGCTCACCCACCACCCCTCCACTTT. This translates into CVPANSRTAHPPPLHF.

The chain combines TRBV9 with TRBJ2-2; D remains unclear. Germline V gives CDR1 SGDLS, CDR2 YYNGEE. This CDR3 has 15 amino acids. V shed 0 bases and J shed 5 bases, with 11 bases lying between them. The CDR3 here is CASSVGGSNTGELFF. Written as DNA, the CDR3 is TGTGCCAGCAGCGTAGGGGGTAGCAATACCGGGGAGCTGTTTTTT.

J is TRBJ1-3 and V is TRBV5-1, with D unclear. V was shortened by 4 bases and J by 4 bases, with 9 bases between the two germline ends. The CDR3 contains 13 residues. CDR1 SGHRS and CDR2 YFSETQ come from the germline V gene. CDR3 residues: CASSVGSGNTIYF. The CDR3 nucleotides are TGCGCCAGCAGCGTCGGGTCCGGAAACACCATATATTTT. The full variable domain, rest sourced from reference TRBV5-1 and TRBJ1-3, is KAGVTQTPRYLIKTRGQQVTLSCSPISGHRSVSWYQQTPGQGLQFLFEYFSETQRNKGNFPGRFSGRQFSNSRSEMNVSTLELGDSALYLCASSVGSGNTIYFGEGSWLTVV.

DNA for the CDR3: TGCGCCAGCAGCTTAGGGACAGGGCCCTACGAGCAGTACTTC. Residues: CASSLGTGPYEQYF. The chain recombines TRBV5-1 with TRBJ2-7; 9 positions match TRBD1. Germline CDR1 and CDR2: SGHRS and YFSETQ. The length of the CDR3 is 14 residues. J was trimmed by 2 bases and V by 2 bases; bases with no gene match: 2.

The chain has TRBV13 and TRBJ1-1; TRBD1 matches at 8 bases. V shed 5 bases, J shed 5 bases, and the junction held 4 bases outside the gene matches. There are 13 residues in the CDR3. Per germline, CDR1 PRHDT and CDR2 FYEKMQ (reference sequence). In nucleotides, the CDR3 is TGTGCCAGCAGCACAGGGGGTTGGACTGAAGCTTTCTTT. Protein product: CASSTGGWTEAFF. The variable domain in full, with the rest retrieved from reference TRBV13 and TRBJ1-1, is AAGVIQSPRHLIKEKRETATLKCYPIPRHDTVYWYQQGPGQDPQFLISFYEKMQSDKGSIPDRFSAQQFSDYHSELNMSSLELGDSALYFCASSTGGWTEAFFGQGTRLTVV.

This clone turned up a few times. V gene TRBV27 combines with J gene TRBJ2-2; TRBD1 or TRBD2 may be the D gene (5 bases each). Germline CDR1 reads MNHEY; CDR2 reads SMNVEV (reference sequence). The CDR3 has 16 residues. Trimming pared 5 bases from V and 2 bases from J, leaving 15 bases between. CDR3 sequence reads: CASSTLREFNTGELFF. CDR3 sequence (DNA): TGTGCCAGCAGTACGCTCAGGGAGTTTAACACCGGGGAGCTGTTTTTT.

This clone was detected once. The chain has TRBV28 and TRBJ2-1, with 8 positions matching TRBD1. Germline assignment: CDR1 MDHEN and CDR2 SYDVKM. This CDR3 has 13 amino acids. V shed 7 bases, J shed 8 bases, and the junction held 7 bases outside the gene matches. This CDR3 is CASTGGSVYEQFF. CDR3 DNA: TGTGCCAGCACAGGGGGCTCGGTATATGAGCAGTTCTTC.